This T cell receptor beta chain originates from a study of neurological immune-mediated disorders. The study's findings and limits: Because no CDR3 amino acid sequences were shared across subjects by expanded clones, private repertoires were suggested in all groups.

Noted time point: longitudinal time-point 3. Unsorted libraries were prepared from 2 million PBMCs held at -80 C. The cDNA was generated through 5'RACE incorporating 10-nucleotide random UMIs. TCRdb reprocessed the 5' RACE reads via MiXCR and lists one record per CDR3 protein. Altogether roughly 100,000 distinct CDR3 sequences are present, more than 10% being singletons, with the ten largest covering approximately 3.1%. The germline gives CDR1 SGHKS, CDR2 YYEKEE (reference sequence). The CDR3 length is 13 residues. Trimming shortened V by 4 bases and J by 4 bases, and 12 bases separated the two germline ends. Ten or more counts support this clonotype. What it binds is not known.

The receptor's source is a female donor with HTLV-1-associated myelopathy (HAM/TSP). The genes are TRBV5-5 and TRBJ2-7; D is undetermined. Sequencing was done on a sample of PBMCs. The DNA of the CDR3 is TGTGCCAGCAGCCCTGCGGATGTATACGAGCAGTACTTC. It encodes CASSPADVYEQYF.